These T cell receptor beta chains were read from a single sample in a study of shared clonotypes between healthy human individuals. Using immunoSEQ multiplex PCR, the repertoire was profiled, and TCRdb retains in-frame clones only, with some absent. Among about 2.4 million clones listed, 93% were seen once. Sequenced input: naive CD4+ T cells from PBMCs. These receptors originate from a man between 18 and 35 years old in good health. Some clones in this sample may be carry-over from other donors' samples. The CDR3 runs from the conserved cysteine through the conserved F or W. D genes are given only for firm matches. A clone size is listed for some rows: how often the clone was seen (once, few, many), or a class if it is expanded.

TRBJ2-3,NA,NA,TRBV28,CASSLPQGWGTDTQYF,TGTGCCAGCAGTTTGCCGCAGGGCTGGGGCACAGATACGCAGTATTTT
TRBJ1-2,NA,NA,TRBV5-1,CASSLGQLNYGYTF,TGCGCCAGCAGCCTAGGACAGCTAAACTATGGCTACACCTTC
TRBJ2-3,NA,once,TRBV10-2,CASQLSGTRARDTQYF,TGCGCCAGCCAGCTCTCCGGGACTCGAGCTAGGGATACGCAGTATTTT
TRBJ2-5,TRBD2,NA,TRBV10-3,CAISGNSGTSGETQYF,TGTGCCATCAGTGGGAACTCCGGGACTAGCGGCGAGACCCAGTACTTC
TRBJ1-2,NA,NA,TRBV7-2,CASSLNSVGGLRYTF,TGTGCCAGCAGCTTAAATAGCGTCGGGGGGTTGCGCTACACCTTC
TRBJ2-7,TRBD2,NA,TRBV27,CASSLPSGGPYEQYF,TGTGCCAGCAGTTTACCTAGCGGGGGACCCTACGAGCAGTACTTC
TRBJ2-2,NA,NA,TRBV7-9,CASSLDRQDTGELFF,TGTGCCAGCAGCTTAGATCGGCAGGACACCGGGGAGCTGTTTTTT
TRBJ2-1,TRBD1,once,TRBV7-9,CASSLATGLGEQFF,TGTGCCAGCAGCTTAGCGACAGGGTTAGGCGAGCAGTTCTTC
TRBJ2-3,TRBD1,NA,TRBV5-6,CASRTGKGRTDTQYF,TGTGCCAGCAGGACAGGGAAGGGGCGCACAGATACGCAGTATTTT
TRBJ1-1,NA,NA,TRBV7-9,CASSLVGFPAEAFF,TGTGCCAGCAGCTTAGTGGGGTTCCCTGCTGAAGCTTTCTTT
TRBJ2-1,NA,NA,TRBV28,CASREINEQFF,TGTGCCAGCCGGGAAATCAATGAGCAGTTCTTC
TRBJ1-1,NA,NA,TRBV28,CASSQNEGTEAFF,TGTGCCAGCAGTCAAAACGAGGGAACTGAAGCTTTCTTT
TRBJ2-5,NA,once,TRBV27,CASSLEPQETQYF,TGTGCCAGCAGCCTGGAACCACAAGAGACCCAGTACTTC
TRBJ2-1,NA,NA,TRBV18,CASSTGGDEQFF,TGTGCCAGCTCAACCGGGGGCGATGAGCAGTTCTTC
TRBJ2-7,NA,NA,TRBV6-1,CASSENSPTGQYF,TGTGCCAGCAGTGAAAACTCCCCGACAGGGCAGTACTTC
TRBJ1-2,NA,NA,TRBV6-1,CASQGRILGGYTF,TGTGCCAGCCAGGGACGGATATTGGGAGGCTACACCTTC
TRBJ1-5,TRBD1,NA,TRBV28,CASSPDRGHSNQPQHF,TGTGCCAGCAGTCCAGACAGGGGACATAGCAATCAGCCCCAGCATTTT
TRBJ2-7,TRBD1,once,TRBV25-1,CASSHLDRVDSEQYF,TGTGCCAGCAGTCACCTGGACAGGGTCGATAGCGAGCAGTACTTC
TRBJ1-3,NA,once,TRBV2,CASSEATGRNTIYF,TGTGCCAGCAGTGAAGCGACCGGCCGAAACACCATATATTTT
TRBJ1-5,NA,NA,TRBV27,CASSLTVGNQPQHF,TGTGCCAGCAGTTTAACAGTGGGCAATCAGCCCCAGCATTTT
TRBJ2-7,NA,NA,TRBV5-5,CASSPSRPSSYEQYF,TGTGCCAGCAGCCCGAGTAGGCCTAGCTCCTACGAGCAGTACTTC
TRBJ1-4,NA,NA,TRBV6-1,CASSERGGNEKLFF,TGTGCCAGCAGTGAAAGAGGCGGCAATGAAAAACTGTTTTTT
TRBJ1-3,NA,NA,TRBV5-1,CASSLAQGFSGNTIYF,TGCGCCAGCAGCTTGGCACAGGGCTTCTCTGGAAACACCATATATTTT
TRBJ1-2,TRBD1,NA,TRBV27,CASAFTGGGYTF,TGTGCCAGCGCCTTCACAGGGGGCGGCTACACCTTC
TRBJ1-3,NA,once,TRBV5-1,CASSPRTDGNTIYF,TGCGCCAGCAGCCCCCGGACAGATGGAAACACCATATATTTT
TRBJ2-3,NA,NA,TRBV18,CASSPGTTGDTQYF,TGTGCCAGCTCACCTGGAACCACGGGAGATACGCAGTATTTT
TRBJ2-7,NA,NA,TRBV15,CATSEVVSRFYEQYF,TGTGCCACCAGCGAGGTGGTTAGCCGATTCTACGAGCAGTACTTC
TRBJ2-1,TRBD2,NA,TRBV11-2,CASSLGASGSGNEQFF,TGTGCCAGCAGCTTAGGTGCTAGCGGGAGTGGTAATGAGCAGTTCTTC
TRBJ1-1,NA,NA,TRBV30,CAWSVLNTWNTEAFF,TGTGCCTGGAGTGTACTGAACACCTGGAACACTGAAGCTTTCTTT
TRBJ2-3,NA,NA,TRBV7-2,CASSPGPRGSDTQYF,TGTGCCAGCAGTCCGGGACCCCGGGGATCGGATACGCAGTATTTT
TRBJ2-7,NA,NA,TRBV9,CASSAGGTVVYEQYF,TGTGCCAGCAGCGCGGGGGGGACAGTAGTCTACGAGCAGTACTTC
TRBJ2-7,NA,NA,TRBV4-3,CASSQLGYEQYF,TGCGCCAGCAGCCAACTGGGTTACGAGCAGTACTTC
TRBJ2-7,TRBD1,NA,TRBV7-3,CASSRDRRAEQYF,TGTGCCAGCAGCCGGGACAGGAGAGCCGAGCAGTACTTC
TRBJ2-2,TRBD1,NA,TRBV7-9,CASSVPGQGRPGELFF,TGTGCCAGCAGTGTACCGGGACAGGGTAGACCCGGGGAGCTGTTTTTT